This T cell receptor (beta chain) is from a study of blood T cell repertoires in COVID-19. Per germline, CDR1 LNHDA and CDR2 SQIVND (reference sequence). Trimming took 0 bases from V and 5 from J, leaving 4 bases between them. The CDR3 contains 12 residues. Per the authors' pipeline: It was from reference gene primer amplification that nucleated cell counts were estimated. The protocol was immunoSEQ multiplex PCR, while the TCRdb copy is restricted to in-frame clones and leaves out a portion. V and J calls plus clone size are reproduced from that table; the DNA served to infer D and trimming. The table has under 90,000 clones, roughly 87% seen once.

The sample comprised peripheral blood. The clonotype was recovered from a woman aged 50 to 60 with COVID-19, enrolled during active disease. The rearrangement joins TRBV19 to TRBJ2-5; D not certain. DNA of the CDR3: TGTGCCAGTAGTATAGACGCGGAGACCCAGTACTTC. Translation: CASSIDAETQYF.